This is a list of T cell receptor beta chains from one sample in a study of spatial heterogeneity in lung cancer. MiXCR, applied by TCRdb to the 5' RACE reads, yields one record per CDR3 protein. The data show around 1,200 distinct CDR3 sequences, less than 20% seen once. Specimen: lung tumor tissue, collected at surgery. These TCRs come from a male donor with early-stage non-small cell lung cancer. Both conserved end residues are part of each CDR3. The D gene is left open where the match is weak. Rows give clone size only sometimes, using once, few, many, or a class for an expanded clone.

v_call,j_call,d_call,clone_size,cdr3_nt,cdr3_aa
TRBV7-3,TRBJ2-1,TRBD2,medium-sized,TGTGCCAGCAGCTTACTAGCGGGGGGAAACAATGAGCAGTTCTTC,CASSLLAGGNNEQFF
TRBV5-1,TRBJ2-1,TRBD2,large,TGCGCCAGCACCTCCCGGGGTAGCGGGATCGCGTCCTACAATGAGCAGTTCTTC,CASTSRGSGIASYNEQFF
TRBV11-1,TRBJ2-7,TRBD1,NA,TGTGCCAGCCGGGACAGGGAGGGCGAGCAGTACTTC,CASRDREGEQYF
TRBV6-2/TRBV6-3,TRBJ2-1,NA,many,TGTGCCAGCAGCCAGGGACGGTTGAATGAGCAGTTCTTC,CASSQGRLNEQFF
TRBV9,TRBJ2-2,TRBD2,large,TGTGCCAGCAGCGCTACTAGCGACACCGGGGAGCTGTTTTTT,CASSATSDTGELFF
TRBV6-6,TRBJ1-1,NA,medium-sized,TGTGCCAGCAGTTCAGGTCGGGGGCTGAACACTGAAGCTTTCTTT,CASSSGRGLNTEAFF
TRBV20-1,TRBJ2-2,TRBD2,once,TGCAGTGCTAGAGATGTTAGCGGGGCTCCGACCGGGGAGCTGTTTTTT,CSARDVSGAPTGELFF
TRBV15,TRBJ1-2,NA,medium-sized,TGTGCCACCAGCAGAGATGTTGCGCGGGCCAGGACGGGCTACACCTTC,CATSRDVARARTGYTF